This TCR beta chain was sequenced during a study of T-cell reconstitution after alpha-beta-depleted transplantation in children. Overall study results and limits: Where alpha-beta T cells came from about two months after transplant was reportedly several hundred expanded graft clones. The authors attributed T-cell counts and diversity one year after transplant mostly to newly produced T cells. Where some patients showed high TCRbeta diversity at day 60, it came from recipient T cells and thymic progenitors that had survived.

CDR1 and CDR2 from the germline V gene are SQVTM and ANQGSEA. V lost 0 bases and J 5 bases, leaving 12 bases between the germline ends. CDR3 length equals 14 residues. This clonotype was seen at least ten times. Its antigen is as yet unknown. Unique molecular identifiers were built into the TCRbeta library. TCRdb called the PCR reads again in MiXCR, with one record for every CDR3 protein. This table holds around 580,000 distinct CDR3 sequences, under 25% found once. This clonotype originated in a boy under two years old who had a stem cell transplant for acute myeloid leukemia, so the T cells may come from the graft donor. The sample was PBMCs, mostly from graft donor cells, taken 360 days after TCRalphabeta/CD19-depleted stem cell transplant. The rearrangement links TRBV29-1 to TRBJ2-3; possible D gene TRBD2, 7 bases. The CDR3 reads CSVEDRGAGDTQYF. The CDR3 DNA is TGCAGCGTTGAAGATCGGGGGGCTGGAGATACGCAGTATTTT.